This passage covers 25 T cell receptor beta chains from one sample sequenced in a study of T cells after yellow fever vaccination. TCRdb used MiXCR to reprocess the 5' RACE reads, holding one entry per CDR3 protein. The sample has 200,000 to 300,000 distinct CDR3 sequences, 3.6% seen once. Sequences were derived from PBMCs, sampled 15 days after the yellow fever booster vaccination. The receptors stem from a man younger than 35 who received the YFV17D yellow fever vaccine.

This clonotype was seen ten or more times. The genes are TRBV5-1 and TRBJ2-2; D possibly corresponds to TRBD1 (6 bases). The CDR3 is 15 amino acids. The germline CDR1 and CDR2 sequences are SGHRS and YFSETQ. V shed 2 bases and J shed 5 bases, with 13 bases lying between them. The CDR3 bases are TGCGCCAGCAGCTTCGGAACAGGGTCGACCGGGGAGCTGTTTTTT. It translates to CASSFGTGSTGELFF.

In this sample, this clonotype turned up a few times. The chain has TRBV11-1 and TRBJ2-3; D may be TRBD1 (6 bases). CDR1 is SGHAT, CDR2 FQDESV, per germline (reference sequence). This CDR3 comprises 14 residues. V was shortened by 5 bases and J by 4 bases, with 13 bases between the two germline ends. CDR3 in amino acids: CASSLDRSADTQYF. The CDR3 bases are TGTGCCAGCAGCCTCGACAGGTCTGCAGATACGCAGTATTTT.

At least ten counts were recorded for this clonotype. The chain has TRBV5-1 and TRBJ2-7, with unresolved D. CDR1 is SGHRS and CDR2 is YFSETQ in the germline V gene. The V gene lost 0 bases and the J gene lost 0 bases, with 7 bases spanning the gap. The CDR3 runs 14 residues. The CDR3 here is CASSLEASSYEQYF. As DNA, the CDR3 is TGCGCCAGCAGCTTGGAGGCCAGCTCCTACGAGCAGTACTTC. The full variable domain, completed using reference TRBV5-1 and TRBJ2-7, is KAGVTQTPRYLIKTRGQQVTLSCSPISGHRSVSWYQQTPGQGLQFLFEYFSETQRNKGNFPGRFSGRQFSNSRSEMNVSTLELGDSALYLCASSLEASSYEQYFGPGTRLTVT.

In its sample, this clonotype was seen many times. The chain links TRBV29-1 to TRBJ2-5; the match to TRBD1 covers 7 bases. The CDR3 contains 12 residues. Germline CDR1 SQVTM, CDR2 ANQGSEA. Trimming removed 6 bases from V and 2 bases from J; junction bases left unmatched: 3. DNA for the CDR3: TGCAGCGTGAGGACAGGACAAGAGACCCAGTACTTC. Translating it yields CSVRTGQETQYF.

This clonotype has ten or more counts. This rearrangement joins TRBV27 to TRBJ2-7; a possible D gene is TRBD1 (5 bases). Trimming took off 6 bases at V and 2 bases at J, with 17 bases between the two ends. CDR1 and CDR2 (germline): MNHEY, SMNVEV (reference sequence). The CDR3 runs 15 residues. CDR3 DNA sequence: TGTGCCAGCAGCCCCAGGGCAGGCAGTCCCTACGAGCAGTACGTC. It codes for CASSPRAGSPYEQYV.

This clonotype was observed at least ten times. V usage is TRBV7-3 and J usage is TRBJ2-5; no reliable D call. The germline V and J ends were trimmed by 5 bases and 3 bases, with 16 bases remaining between them. CDR3 size: 15 residues. The germline gives CDR1 SGHTA, CDR2 FQGTGA. CDR3 sequence reads: CASSPVGSREETQYF. CDR3 in DNA: TGTGCCAGCAGCCCGGTGGGTTCGAGAGAAGAGACCCAGTACTTC.

The sample holds many counts of this clonotype. The V and J genes are TRBV20-1 and TRBJ1-5; D is perhaps TRBD1 (6 bases). The length of the CDR3 is 15 residues. In germline, CDR1 is DFQATT, CDR2 SNEGSKA (reference sequence). Trimming removed 6 bases at V and 5 bases at J, with 20 bases between. The CDR3 sequence: CSANQGGGEHQPQHF. The CDR3, as DNA: TGCAGTGCCAATCAAGGAGGGGGGGAACATCAGCCCCAGCATTTT.

This clonotype was seen ten or more times. This sequence joins TRBV7-6 and TRBJ1-1; weak D call: TRBD1 (5 bases). The germline gives CDR1 SGHVS, CDR2 FNYEAQ. Trimming stripped 4 bases from V and 1 base from J, with 10 bases between. The CDR3 spans 14 residues. CDR3 DNA sequence: TGTGCCAGCAGCTCACAGGCGGGGAACACTGAAGCTTTCTTT. Translation gives CASSSQAGNTEAFF.

The sample holds many counts of this clonotype. The chain uses TRBV12-3 or TRBV12-4 and TRBJ1-6; D is uncertain. The CDR3 is 13 amino acids. The V gene lost 8 bases and the J gene lost 4 bases, with 9 bases spanning the gap. The CDR3 region has the DNA TGTGCCAGCCAGGATACGTATAATTCACCCCTCCACTTT. It translates to CASQDTYNSPLHF.

V is TRBV3-1 and J is TRBJ1-5; TRBD1 agrees at 7 bases. V shed 1 base and J 5 bases; nucleotides not matched to a gene: 5. The CDR3 is 15 residues long. Germline V CDR1 and CDR2: LGHDT, YNNKEL (reference sequence). CDR3 protein: CASSQAATGYQPQHF. The CDR3 coding sequence is TGTGCCAGCAGCCAAGCAGCGACAGGGTATCAGCCCCAGCATTTT.

This clonotype came up many times. The CDR3 DNA is TGTGCCATCAGTGAGTCACAGGGCGTCGGCGAAAAACTGTTTTTT. This translates into CAISESQGVGEKLFF. The chain carries TRBV10-3 and TRBJ1-4, with a possible D match to TRBD1 (6 bases). The CDR3 sequence is 15 residues long. V was pared by 0 bases and J by 8 bases, with 13 bases between. Per the germline V gene, CDR1 is ENHRY and CDR2 is SYGVKD.

This rearrangement joins TRBV9 to TRBJ1-3; D is unclear. This CDR3 is 15 amino acids long. Trimming removed 3 bases at V and 0 bases at J, with 10 bases between. Germline values: CDR1 SGDLS, CDR2 YYNGEE. CDR3 amino acids: CASSATAISGNTIYF. For the CDR3, the DNA is TGTGCCAGCAGCGCTACGGCGATCTCTGGAAACACCATATATTTT.

This clonotype has at least ten counts. Germline is not matched at one junction end, which may reflect a read error. The V gene is TRBV7-7, the J gene TRBJ1-4; the D is unclear. The CDR3 is 13 amino acids. From germline, CDR1 is SSHAT and CDR2 FNYEAQ (reference sequence). The CDR3 loop is CASSPTTHSQLFF. CDR3 nucleotide sequence: TGTGCTAGCAGCCCAACAACTCACAGCCAACTGTTTTTT.

Ten or more counts support this clonotype. This chain joins TRBV6-5 and TRBJ2-2; possibly TRBD1 for D (5 bases). Looked up from germline, CDR1 is MNHEY and CDR2 is SVGAGI. This CDR3 is 16 amino acids long. Between the trimmed V and J ends, which lost 6 bases and 0 bases, there was a span of 14 bases. The CDR3 coding sequence is TGTGCCAGCAGCCAGGGCCGTCCCGCGAACACCGGGGAGCTGTTTTTT. This translates into CASSQGRPANTGELFF.

At least ten counts were recorded for this clonotype. This chain connects TRBV5-1 to TRBJ2-7; the D call may be TRBD1 or TRBD2 (6 bases each). CDR3 length: 14 amino acids. V lost 4 bases and J lost 0, with 11 bases in between. The germline V gene encodes CDR1 SGHRS and CDR2 YFSETQ. The CDR3 protein is CASSPEGGSYEQYV. The CDR3 nucleotides read TGCGCCAGCAGCCCCGAGGGGGGCTCCTACGAGCAGTACGTC.

This clonotype has ten or more counts. The rearrangement uses TRBV3-1 and TRBJ2-7; no definite D call. Trimming left V 3 bases short and J 10 bases short, with 7 bases between. CDR3 length equals 10 residues. CDR1 and CDR2 from the germline V gene are LGHDT and YNNKEL (reference sequence). The CDR3 spells CASSHRPQYV. The DNA for the CDR3 is TGTGCCAGCAGCCATAGGCCCCAGTACGTC.

This clonotype occurred many times. CDR3: CASSQSSPGQLFSTNEKLFF. The CDR3 bases are TGCGCCAGCAGCCAGAGTAGCCCCGGACAGTTGTTCTCAACTAATGAAAAACTGTTTTTT. This chain joins TRBV4-1 and TRBJ1-4, with D possibly being TRBD1 (6 bases). Germline V gene data show CDR1 as MGHRA and CDR2 as YSYEKL. The V gene lost 3 bases and the J gene lost 0 bases, with 23 bases spanning the gap. The CDR3 length is 20 residues.

This clonotype was counted a few times. The chain combines TRBV19 with TRBJ1-6; D is unresolved. Looked up from germline, CDR1 is LNHDA and CDR2 is SQIVND (reference sequence). The CDR3 length is 14 residues. V lost 4 bases and J lost 10, with 14 bases in between. CDR3 coding DNA: TGTGCCAGTAGTAACACAGCCTTTGAGTCACCCCTCCACTTT. Encoded protein: CASSNTAFESPLHF.

This clonotype was found many times. This chain joins TRBV20-1 and TRBJ2-7; D is perhaps TRBD2 (6 bases). Trimming took off 2 bases at V and 0 bases at J, with 8 bases between the two ends. Germline V lookup: CDR1 DFQATT, CDR2 SNEGSKA (reference sequence). The CDR3 is 13 amino acids. Here the CDR3 reads CSARKGLSYEQYF. The CDR3 nucleotides read TGCAGTGCTAGAAAGGGACTCTCCTACGAGCAGTACTTC.

This clonotype was picked up many times. The V gene is TRBV2, the J gene TRBJ2-5; 9 nucleotides agree with TRBD2. The CDR3 spans 18 residues. CDR1 SNHLY and CDR2 FYNNEI come from the germline V gene. J was trimmed by 0 bases and V by 1 base; bases with no gene match: 9. The CDR3 protein is CASSEDSGGLTYQETQYF. In DNA, the CDR3 is TGTGCCAGCAGTGAAGATAGCGGGGGCCTGACTTACCAAGAGACCCAGTACTTC. Looking up the rest from reference TRBV2 and TRBJ2-5 gives the full variable domain: EPEVTQTPSHQVTQMGQEVILRCVPISNHLYFYWYRQILGQKVEFLVSFYNNEISEKSEIFDDQFSVERPDGSNFTLKIRSTKLEDSAMYFCASSEDSGGLTYQETQYFGPGTRLLVL.

This clonotype came up many times. The rearrangement uses TRBV18 and TRBJ2-4, with TRBD1 matching 10 bases. The germline gives CDR1 KGHSH, CDR2 LQKENI. The CDR3 is 14 residues long. The V segment lost 6 bases and the J segment 6 bases; nucleotides outside the gene matches: 5. The CDR3 DNA reads TGTGCCAGCTCGCCGGACAGGGGGAGAAACATTCAGTACTTC. Its translation: CASSPDRGRNIQYF.

This clonotype has at least ten counts. This chain links TRBV27 with TRBJ2-2, with TRBD2 matching 7 bases. This CDR3 comprises 13 residues. The V segment lost 11 bases and the J segment 0 bases; nucleotides outside the gene matches: 3. Germline CDR1 reads MNHEY; CDR2 reads SMNVEV (reference sequence). CDR3 sequence reads: CAGGVTNTGELFF. In DNA, the CDR3 is TGTGCCGGGGGGGTCACGAACACCGGGGAGCTGTTTTTT.

This clonotype was detected many times. The chain joins TRBV7-8 to TRBJ1-3; maybe TRBD1 (6 bases). V shed 3 bases and J shed 4 bases, with 13 bases lying between them. Germline V gene lookup returns CDR1 SGHVS and CDR2 FQNEAQ. The CDR3 length is 15 residues. Here the CDR3 DNA reads TGTGCCAGCAGCTTCGGGACATTAGACGGAAACACCATATATTTT. Amino acid sequence: CASSFGTLDGNTIYF.

This clonotype was counted many times. The V and J genes are TRBV20-1 and TRBJ1-4; D gene ambiguous. CDR3 length equals 14 residues. Germline loops: CDR1 DFQATT, CDR2 SNEGSKA (reference sequence). The V and J ends lost 5 bases and 4 bases respectively, with 14 bases between them. CDR3 residues: CSALEQSNNEKLFF. The CDR3 region has the DNA TGCAGTGCTCTTGAACAGAGTAATAATGAAAAACTGTTTTTT.

This clonotype was observed many times. The rearrangement links TRBV10-3 to TRBJ2-1; no reliable D call. The CDR3 contains 16 residues. With 4 bases removed from V and 9 bases from J, the gap between germline ends came to 22 bases. CDR1 ENHRY and CDR2 SYGVKD come from the germline V gene. Here the CDR3 DNA reads TGTGCCATCAGTGTAAACCAGAAGGAGAATTCAGCTGAGCAGTTCTTC. Translation gives CAISVNQKENSAEQFF.